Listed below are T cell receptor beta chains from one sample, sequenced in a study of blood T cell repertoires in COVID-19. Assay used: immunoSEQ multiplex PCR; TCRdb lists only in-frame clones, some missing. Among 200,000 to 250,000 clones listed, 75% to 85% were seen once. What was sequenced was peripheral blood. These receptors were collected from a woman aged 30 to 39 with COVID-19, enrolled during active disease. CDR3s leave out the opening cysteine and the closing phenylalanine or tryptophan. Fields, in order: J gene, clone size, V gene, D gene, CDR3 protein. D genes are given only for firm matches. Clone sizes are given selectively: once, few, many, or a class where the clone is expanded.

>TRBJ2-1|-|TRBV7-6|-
ASSHHTGTLHNEQF
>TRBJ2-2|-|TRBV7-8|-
ASSTRVGELF
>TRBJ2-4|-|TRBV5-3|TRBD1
ARSLGQGGDIQY
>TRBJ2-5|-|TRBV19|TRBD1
ASRKQGAGETQY
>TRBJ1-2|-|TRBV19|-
ASSRGPPLLNYGYT
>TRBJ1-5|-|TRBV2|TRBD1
ASNDRVGNQPQH
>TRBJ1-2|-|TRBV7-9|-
ASSLPSQGDYGYT
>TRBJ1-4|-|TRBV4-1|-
ASSQVEGFGEKLF
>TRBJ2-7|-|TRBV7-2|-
ASRGALSYEQY
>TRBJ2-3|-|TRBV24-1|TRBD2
ATGVLAGGTDTQY
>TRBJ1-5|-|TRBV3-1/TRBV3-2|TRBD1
ASSQDPSGQGGILGNQPQH
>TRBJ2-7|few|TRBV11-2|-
ASSLGHGDSYEQY
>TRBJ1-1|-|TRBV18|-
ASSALGGTEAF
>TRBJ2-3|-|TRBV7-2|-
ASSLREARSTDTQY
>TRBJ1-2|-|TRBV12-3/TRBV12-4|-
ASGGNYGYT
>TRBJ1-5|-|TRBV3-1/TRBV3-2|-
ASSQVGAQPQH
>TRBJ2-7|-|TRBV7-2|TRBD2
ASSLRGLAGGSSYEQY
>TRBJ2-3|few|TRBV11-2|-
ASSLGARAADTQY
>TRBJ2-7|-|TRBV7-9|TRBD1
ASSAGTGGASYEQY
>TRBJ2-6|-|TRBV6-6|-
ASSYAAGAGANVLT
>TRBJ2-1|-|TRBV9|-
ASSVGLDVSSYNEQF
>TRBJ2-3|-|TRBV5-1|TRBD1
ASSLKGQGVTDTQY
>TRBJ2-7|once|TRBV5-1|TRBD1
ASITPGTGASGPSYEQY
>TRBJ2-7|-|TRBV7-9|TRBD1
ASSGPGTGDTSSYEQY
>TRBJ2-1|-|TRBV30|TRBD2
AWSVRGRVRHEQF
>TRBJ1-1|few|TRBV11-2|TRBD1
ASSDRDLNTEAF
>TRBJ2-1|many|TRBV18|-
ASSPLAGINEQF
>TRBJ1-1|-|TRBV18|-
ASSPDIDTEAF